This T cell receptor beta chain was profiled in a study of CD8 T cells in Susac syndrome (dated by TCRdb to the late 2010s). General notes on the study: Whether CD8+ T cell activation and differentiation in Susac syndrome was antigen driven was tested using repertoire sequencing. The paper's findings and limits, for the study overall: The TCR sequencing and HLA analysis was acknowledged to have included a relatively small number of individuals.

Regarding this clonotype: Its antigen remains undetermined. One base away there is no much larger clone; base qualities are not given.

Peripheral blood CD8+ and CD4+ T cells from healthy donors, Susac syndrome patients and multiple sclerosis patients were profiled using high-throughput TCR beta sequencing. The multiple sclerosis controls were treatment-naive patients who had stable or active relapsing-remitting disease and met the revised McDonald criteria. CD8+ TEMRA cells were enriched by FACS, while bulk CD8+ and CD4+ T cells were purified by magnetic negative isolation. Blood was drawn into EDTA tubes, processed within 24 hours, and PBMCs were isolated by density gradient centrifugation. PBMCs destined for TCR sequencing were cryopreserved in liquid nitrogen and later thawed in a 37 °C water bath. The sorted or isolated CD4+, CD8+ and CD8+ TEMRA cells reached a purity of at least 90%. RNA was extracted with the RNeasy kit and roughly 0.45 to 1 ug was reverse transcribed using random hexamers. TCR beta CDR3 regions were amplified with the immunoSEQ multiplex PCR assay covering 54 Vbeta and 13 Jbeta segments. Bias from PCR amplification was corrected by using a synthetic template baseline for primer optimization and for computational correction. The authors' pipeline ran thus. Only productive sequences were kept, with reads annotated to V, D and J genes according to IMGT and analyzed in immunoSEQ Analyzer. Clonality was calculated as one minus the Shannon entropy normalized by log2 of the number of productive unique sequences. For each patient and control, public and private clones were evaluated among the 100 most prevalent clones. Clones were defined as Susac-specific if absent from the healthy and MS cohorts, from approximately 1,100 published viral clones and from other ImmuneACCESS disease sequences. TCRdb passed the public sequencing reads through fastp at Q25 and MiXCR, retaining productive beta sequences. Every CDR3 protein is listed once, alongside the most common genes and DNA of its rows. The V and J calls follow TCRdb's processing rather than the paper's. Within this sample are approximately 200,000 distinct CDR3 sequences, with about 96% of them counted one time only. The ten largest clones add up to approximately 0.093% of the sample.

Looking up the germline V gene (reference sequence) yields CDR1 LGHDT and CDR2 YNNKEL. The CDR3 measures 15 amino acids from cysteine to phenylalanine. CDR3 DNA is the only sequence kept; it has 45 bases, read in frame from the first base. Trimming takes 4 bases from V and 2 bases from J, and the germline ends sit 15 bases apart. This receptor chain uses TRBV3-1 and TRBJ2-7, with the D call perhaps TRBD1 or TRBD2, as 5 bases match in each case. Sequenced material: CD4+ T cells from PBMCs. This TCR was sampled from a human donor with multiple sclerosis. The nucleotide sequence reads TGTGCCAGCAGCCCAACATCCGGGGCAACCTACGAGCAGTACTTC. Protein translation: CASSPTSGATYEQYF.